A selection of T cell receptor beta chains follows, all from one sample in a study of T cell changes during pregnancy in multiple sclerosis. The assay was immunoSEQ multiplex PCR, and TCRdb's table has in-frame clones only and misses some. Among 40,000 or so clones listed, 93% were seen once. Sequencing used CD4+ T cells from peripheral blood mononuclear cells, obtained in the third trimester of pregnancy. Receptors were obtained from a female donor with multiple sclerosis, enrolled in a pregnancy study. The CDR3 runs from the conserved cysteine through the conserved F or W. Fields, in order: V gene, D gene, J gene, clone size, CDR3 protein, CDR3 DNA. The D gene is left open where the match is weak. Size is omitted from some rows. Given values are once, few, many or a class for expanded clones.

v_call: TRBV5-4
d_call: TRBD1
j_call: TRBJ1-1
clone_size: once
cdr3_aa: CASSPVTGKDTEAFF
cdr3_nt: TGTGCCAGCAGCCCAGTGACAGGGAAGGACACTGAAGCTTTCTTT

v_call: TRBV6-1
d_call: -
j_call: TRBJ1-5
clone_size: -
cdr3_aa: CASSERGSNQPQHF
cdr3_nt: TGTGCCAGCAGTGAAAGGGGTAGCAATCAGCCCCAGCATTTT

v_call: TRBV10-3
d_call: -
j_call: TRBJ2-5
clone_size: once
cdr3_aa: CAISELAGSDAQYF
cdr3_nt: TGTGCCATCAGTGAGTTGGCAGGATCCGACGCCCAGTACTTC

v_call: TRBV7-9
d_call: -
j_call: TRBJ1-5
clone_size: -
cdr3_aa: CASSLNQGGSNQPQHF
cdr3_nt: TGTGCCAGCAGCTTAAATCAGGGAGGAAGCAATCAGCCCCAGCATTTT

v_call: TRBV18
d_call: -
j_call: TRBJ2-7
clone_size: once
cdr3_aa: CASSPLDISEQYF
cdr3_nt: TGTGCCAGCTCACCCCTGGACATTTCCGAGCAGTACTTC

v_call: TRBV7-9
d_call: -
j_call: TRBJ2-3
clone_size: -
cdr3_aa: CASSLNRDQYF
cdr3_nt: TGTGCCAGCAGCCTGAACAGGGATCAGTATTTT

v_call: TRBV5-1
d_call: TRBD2
j_call: TRBJ2-7
clone_size: -
cdr3_aa: CASSLTSGSPEQYF
cdr3_nt: TGCGCCAGCAGCTTGACTAGCGGGAGTCCCGAGCAGTACTTC

v_call: TRBV7-6
d_call: -
j_call: TRBJ1-2
clone_size: few
cdr3_aa: CASSSGLNGYTF
cdr3_nt: TGTGCCAGCAGCTCCGGACTAAATGGCTACACCTTC

v_call: TRBV19
d_call: -
j_call: TRBJ2-6
clone_size: -
cdr3_aa: CASSIGNLRPGANVLTF
cdr3_nt: TGTGCCAGTAGTATCGGGAACCTCCGACCTGGGGCCAACGTCCTGACTTTC

v_call: TRBV7-2
d_call: -
j_call: TRBJ1-5
clone_size: -
cdr3_aa: CASSPRSGNQPQHF
cdr3_nt: TGTGCCAGCAGCCCCAGGTCCGGCAATCAGCCCCAGCATTTT

v_call: TRBV27
d_call: -
j_call: TRBJ1-1
clone_size: -
cdr3_aa: CASSFSGSGFTEAFF
cdr3_nt: TGTGCCAGCAGCTTCTCCGGGTCCGGGTTCACTGAAGCTTTCTTT

v_call: TRBV18
d_call: -
j_call: TRBJ1-1
clone_size: -
cdr3_aa: CASSRDNLEAFF
cdr3_nt: TGTGCCAGCTCACGAGACAACCTTGAAGCTTTCTTT

v_call: TRBV29-1
d_call: -
j_call: TRBJ1-1
clone_size: -
cdr3_aa: CSGTDTEAFF
cdr3_nt: TGCAGCGGAACAGACACTGAAGCTTTCTTT

v_call: TRBV7-8
d_call: TRBD2
j_call: TRBJ2-7
clone_size: -
cdr3_aa: CASSARRWGGSYEQYF
cdr3_nt: TGTGCCAGCAGCGCACGCCGGTGGGGGGGGTCCTACGAGCAGTACTTC

v_call: TRBV14
d_call: TRBD1
j_call: TRBJ2-3
clone_size: -
cdr3_aa: CASSHRRGYTDTQYF
cdr3_nt: TGTGCCAGCAGCCACCGCAGGGGGTACACAGATACGCAGTATTTT

v_call: TRBV7-3
d_call: TRBD2
j_call: TRBJ2-2
clone_size: -
cdr3_aa: CASSLYGGGNTGELFF
cdr3_nt: TGTGCCAGCAGCTTATATGGCGGGGGTAACACCGGGGAGCTGTTTTTT

v_call: TRBV28
d_call: -
j_call: TRBJ2-4
clone_size: few
cdr3_aa: CASSFRVMAKNIQYF
cdr3_nt: TGTGCCAGCAGTTTCCGGGTGATGGCCAAAAACATTCAGTACTTC

v_call: TRBV7-9
d_call: -
j_call: TRBJ1-4
clone_size: -
cdr3_aa: CASSLGGVEKLFF
cdr3_nt: TGTGCCAGCAGCTTAGGGGGCGTCGAGAAACTGTTTTTT

v_call: TRBV18
d_call: -
j_call: TRBJ1-3
clone_size: -
cdr3_aa: CASSPSVTGNTIYF
cdr3_nt: TGTGCCAGCTCACCTTCGGTGACTGGAAACACCATATATTTT

v_call: TRBV19
d_call: TRBD1
j_call: TRBJ1-5
clone_size: -
cdr3_aa: CASSMTGLSNQPQHF
cdr3_nt: TGTGCCAGTAGTATGACAGGGCTTAGCAATCAGCCCCAGCATTTT

v_call: TRBV19
d_call: -
j_call: TRBJ1-1
clone_size: -
cdr3_aa: CASSKVQVTLLNTEAFF
cdr3_nt: TGTGCCAGTAGTAAGGTCCAGGTCACCTTGTTGAACACTGAAGCTTTCTTT

v_call: TRBV27
d_call: -
j_call: TRBJ2-5
clone_size: -
cdr3_aa: CASSLRWAETQYF
cdr3_nt: TGTGCCAGCAGTTTAAGGTGGGCGGAGACCCAGTACTTC